This TCR beta chain was profiled in a study of blood T cell repertoires in COVID-19. Study-level background: From the United States, Italy and Spain came samples of acute and convalescent COVID-19. T cells, B-cell-depleted T cells, or PBMCs provided the cDNA or gDNA that served as material.

Per the original methods: Counts of nucleated cells, estimated from reference gene primer amplification, were obtained. Clones were sequenced by immunoSEQ multiplex PCR, and TCRdb holds only the in-frame ones, with some missing. That table supplies the V and J calls and clone size; D and trimming were determined from the DNA. The sample contains 170,000 or so clones, around 86% of which appear only once. Source material: peripheral blood. This TCR derives from a man aged 35 to 55 with active or convalescent COVID-19.

CDR3 in DNA: TGTGCCAGTAGTATAGGGGTGACAGGAATTAATTCACCCCTCCACTTT. Amino acid sequence: CASSIGVTGINSPLHF. The chain couples TRBV19 to TRBJ1-6, with a possible D match to TRBD1 (6 bases). CDR1 is LNHDA, CDR2 SQIVND, per germline (reference sequence). The CDR3 runs 16 residues. V lost 1 base to trimming and J lost 6 bases, with 13 bases between them.